Shown below are 5 T cell receptor beta chains from a single sample sequenced in a study of cytomegalovirus exposure and HLA in healthy donors. It was with 60 Vbeta and 13 Jbeta primers that the PCR ran. The method was immunoSEQ multiplex PCR; TCRdb's version includes in-frame clones alone and lacks a portion of them. The sample consists of around 220,000 clones, around 80% of them appearing once. What was sequenced was PBMCs. Receptors originate from a girl aged 2 to 9 in good health and CMV-seronegative.

This sequence joins TRBV5-1 and TRBJ1-1; tentative D call: TRBD1 (6 bases). Germline CDR1 reads SGHRS; CDR2 reads YFSETQ. This CDR3 contains 16 residues. Deletions cut 0 bases from V and 0 bases from J, with 12 bases between. DNA of the CDR3: TGCGCCAGCAGCTTGGCGCAGGGGAGTGTGAACACTGAAGCTTTCTTT. Translated, it gives CASSLAQGSVNTEAFF.

This clone was detected only once. CDR3 DNA: TGCGCCAGCAGTGAGGCAATCCGGGACAGGGTTCAGTTCTTC. Translating it yields CASSEAIRDRVQFF. The rearrangement joins TRBV10-1 to TRBJ2-1, with 9 bases fitting TRBD1. The CDR3 covers 14 residues. The germline V gene encodes CDR1 WNHNN and CDR2 SYGVQD (reference sequence). With 2 bases clipped from V and 13 bases from J, the junction kept 9 bases outside the gene matches.

A note on this clone: Within the sample, other DNA sequences also encode this same CDR3. The rearrangement links TRBV7-9 to TRBJ1-2; D gene uncertain. Trimming took 1 base from V and 4 from J, leaving 4 bases between them. Germline V gene lookup returns CDR1 SEHNR and CDR2 FQNEAQ (reference sequence). The CDR3 has 12 amino acids. The CDR3: CASSLDSYGYTF. The CDR3, as DNA: TGTGCCAGCAGCTTAGACTCCTATGGCTACACCTTC.

This clone was found a few times. The J gene is TRBJ1-1, the V gene TRBV7-9; D call uncertain. Germline V gene lookup returns CDR1 SEHNR and CDR2 FQNEAQ (reference sequence). The V end was cut by 2 bases, the J end by 0 bases, with 7 bases between. CDR3 size: 14 residues. The CDR3 protein is CASSLRRVNTEAFF. The CDR3 DNA reads as TGTGCCAGCAGCTTACGGCGGGTGAACACTGAAGCTTTCTTT.

The chain uses TRBV6-1 and TRBJ1-1, with no clear D. V was cut by 10 bases and J by 2 bases, with 20 bases left in between. The CDR3 loop spans 15 amino acids. From germline, CDR1 is MNHNS and CDR2 SASEGT. This CDR3 is CATHDRPRLNTEAFF. CDR3 coding DNA: TGTGCCACCCACGACCGACCTAGGCTAAACACTGAAGCTTTCTTT.